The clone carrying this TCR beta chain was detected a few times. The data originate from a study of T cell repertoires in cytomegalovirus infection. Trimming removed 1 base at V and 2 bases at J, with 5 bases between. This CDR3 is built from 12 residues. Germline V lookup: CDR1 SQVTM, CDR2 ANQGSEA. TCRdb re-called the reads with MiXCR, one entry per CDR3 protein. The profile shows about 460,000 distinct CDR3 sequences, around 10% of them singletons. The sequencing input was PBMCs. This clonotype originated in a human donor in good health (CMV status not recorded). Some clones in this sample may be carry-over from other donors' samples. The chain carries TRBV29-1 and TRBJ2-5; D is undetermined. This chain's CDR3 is CSVEGGQETQYF. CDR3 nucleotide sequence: TGCAGCGTTGAAGGCGGACAAGAGACCCAGTACTTC.